The 6 T cell receptor beta chains reported below all come from one sample, sequenced in a study of technical replicates of blood from a handful of donors. TCRdb's copy holds only in-frame clones and misses some; the assay was immunoSEQ multiplex PCR. The data show 70,000 to 85,000 clones, roughly nine tenths seen once. Sequenced sample: T cells isolated from PBMCs. The receptors stem from a human donor in good health.

The chain has TRBV9 and TRBJ2-2; 7 bases are shared with TRBD2. The CDR3 totals 17 residues. Germline V lookup: CDR1 SGDLS, CDR2 YYNGEE. Trimming took 0 bases from V and 0 from J; bases not matched to a gene: 5. The CDR3 DNA is TGTGCCAGCAGCGTAGCTATCGGACTAGCGAACACCGGGGAGCTGTTTTTT. It yields the protein CASSVAIGLANTGELFF.

V gene TRBV15 combines with J gene TRBJ1-1, with D tentatively TRBD1 (5 bases). The CDR3 is made up of 18 amino acids. V lost 0 bases and J lost 3, with 20 bases in between. Germline-derived CDR1 and CDR2 are LNHNV and YYDKDF (reference sequence). The CDR3 sequence is CATSRDPGNVKADTEAFF. The CDR3 nucleotides read TGTGCCACCAGCAGAGACCCAGGGAATGTGAAGGCGGACACTGAAGCTTTCTTT.

The rearrangement links TRBV11-2 to TRBJ2-7; 10 bases line up with TRBD2. This CDR3 has 14 amino acids. Germline CDR1 reads SGHAT; CDR2 reads FQNNGV. With 5 bases clipped from V and 9 bases from J, the junction kept 10 bases outside the gene matches. The CDR3 here is CASSDQREGLGQYF. In nucleotides, the CDR3 is TGTGCCAGCAGCGACCAGCGGGAGGGCCTCGGGCAGTACTTC.

This clone appeared once. V is TRBV11-2 and J is TRBJ2-5; 10 bases are shared with TRBD1. The CDR3 length is 16 residues. Germline CDR1 and CDR2: SGHAT and FQNNGV. V shed 0 bases and J 5 bases; nucleotides not matched to a gene: 6. The CDR3 spells CASSLDRGQGFETQYF. The CDR3 bases are TGTGCCAGCAGCTTAGATAGGGGACAGGGGTTTGAGACCCAGTACTTC.

The chain is built from TRBV4-1 and TRBJ1-1; D is perhaps TRBD1 (6 bases). In germline, CDR1 is MGHRA, CDR2 YSYEKL. Trimming pared 2 bases from V and 0 bases from J, leaving 10 bases between. This CDR3 comprises 15 residues. In DNA, the CDR3 is TGCGCCAGCAGCCAAAGTCAGGGGTTGAACACTGAAGCTTTCTTT. Amino acids: CASSQSQGLNTEAFF.

This sequence joins TRBV5-4 and TRBJ2-1, with 10 bases matching TRBD2. In germline, CDR1 is SGHNT, CDR2 YYREEE (reference sequence). The length of the CDR3 is 18 residues. The V segment lost 1 base and the J segment 2 bases; nucleotides outside the gene matches: 9. CDR3 sequence (DNA): TGTGCCAGCAGCTTGCGACTAGCGGGTTTTCAGGCCTACAATGAGCAGTTCTTC. The encoded protein is CASSLRLAGFQAYNEQFF.